Listed here are 12 T cell receptor beta chains from one sample, sequenced in a study of T-cell memory formation after mild COVID-19. TCRdb processed the 5' RACE reads anew with MiXCR; each CDR3 protein has one entry. The sample holds approximately 570,000 distinct CDR3 sequences, about a sixth seen once. Material: PBMCs or a T cell subset sorted from them (not recorded which). These receptors were collected from an adult woman who had mild COVID-19 (a few samples of this study predate the infection). Cell type and time point are not known.

The chain is built from TRBV30 and TRBJ1-2; D may be TRBD1 (6 bases). Germline CDR1 is GTSNPN and CDR2 is SVGIG (reference sequence). Trimming took off 2 bases at V and 5 bases at J, with 9 bases between the two ends. CDR3 length: 12 residues. CDR3 coding DNA: TGTGCCTGGAGTTGGACAGCGTATGGCTACACCTTC. Encoded protein: CAWSWTAYGYTF.

This clonotype was seen a handful of times. The rearrangement uses TRBV7-2 and TRBJ1-1; 12 bases agree with TRBD1. Germline CDR1 is SGHTA and CDR2 is FQGNSA. Trimming cost V 5 bases and J 3 bases; bases outside gene matches: 7. The CDR3 is made up of 16 amino acids. CDR3 in amino acids: CASSHRDRGRYTEAFF. For the CDR3, the DNA is TGTGCCAGCAGCCACCGGGACAGGGGGCGATACACTGAAGCTTTCTTT. The full variable domain, completed using reference TRBV7-2 and TRBJ1-1, is GAGVSQSPSNKVTEKGKDVELRCDPISGHTALYWYRQSLGQGLEFLIYFQGNSAPDKSGLPSDRFSAERTGGSVSTLTIQRTQQEDSAVYLCASSHRDRGRYTEAFFGQGTRLTVV.

This clonotype was observed a few times. The chain uses TRBV11-2 and TRBJ2-2; D remains unclear. V was pared by 4 bases and J by 7 bases, with 10 bases between. Germline V lookup: CDR1 SGHAT, CDR2 FQNNGV. This CDR3 contains 13 residues. The DNA of the CDR3 is TGTGCCAGCAGCTCATTCTCGGGCGGGGAGCTGTTTTTT. Translated: CASSSFSGGELFF. Combining the CDR3 with reference TRBV11-2 and TRBJ2-2 gives the whole variable domain EAGVAQSPRYKIIEKRQSVAFWCNPISGHATLYWYQQILGQGPKLLIQFQNNGVVDDSQLPKDRFSAERLKGVDSTLKIQPAKLEDSAVYLCASSSFSGGELFFGEGSRLTVL.

In this sample, this clonotype turned up a few times. Written as DNA, the CDR3 is TGTGCCAGCAGCCCACTGGGGACAGGGATTCTTCAGCCCCAGCATTTT. Amino acids: CASSPLGTGILQPQHF. This sequence joins TRBV7-9 and TRBJ1-5, with 9 bases aligning to TRBD1. Germline loops: CDR1 SEHNR, CDR2 FQNEAQ (reference sequence). The CDR3 sequence is 16 residues long. The ends lost 5 bases at V and 6 bases at J; junction bases unmatched: 11. The full variable domain, in which reference TRBV7-9 and TRBJ1-5 provide the parts outside the CDR3, is DTGVSQNPRHKITKRGQNVTFRCDPISEHNRLYWYRQTLGQGPEFLTYFQNEAQLEKSRLLSDRFSAERPKGSFSTLEIQRTEQGDSAMYLCASSPLGTGILQPQHFGDGTRLSIL.

This clonotype was found a few times. The rearrangement joins TRBV20-1 to TRBJ1-1; D is perhaps TRBD1 (6 bases). The germline gives CDR1 DFQATT, CDR2 SNEGSKA (reference sequence). V lost 2 bases and J 0 bases, leaving 10 bases between the germline ends. This CDR3 comprises 14 residues. CDR3 in amino acids: CSARRTGMNTEAFF. The CDR3 coding sequence is TGCAGTGCTAGAAGAACAGGGATGAACACTGAAGCTTTCTTT.

The chain is built from TRBV28 and TRBJ1-6; 11 nucleotides agree with TRBD1. Germline V gene lookup returns CDR1 MDHEN and CDR2 SYDVKM. This CDR3 region has 16 residues. J was trimmed by 7 bases and V by 2 bases; bases with no gene match: 4. CDR3 DNA sequence: TGTGCCAGCAGTTTACTGCGGGACAGGGGGAATTCACCCCTCCACTTT. Its translation is CASSLLRDRGNSPLHF.

The CDR3: CASSQETGEEDEQFF. The DNA of the CDR3 is TGCGCCAGCAGCCAAGAGACGGGAGAGGAGGATGAGCAGTTCTTC. The chain uses TRBV4-3 and TRBJ2-1; perhaps TRBD2 as D (6 bases). The length of the CDR3 is 15 residues. Germline V lookup: CDR1 LGHNA, CDR2 YSLEER. Deletions cut 0 bases from V and 8 bases from J, with 14 bases between.

V gene TRBV30 combines with J gene TRBJ2-1; 7 bases match TRBD2. J gave up 8 bases and V 1 base, and 14 bases lay outside the gene matches. The length of the CDR3 is 16 residues. CDR1 and CDR2 from the germline V gene are GTSNPN and SVGIG (reference sequence). The CDR3 spells CAWSAQTLRTSDEQFF. The CDR3 DNA is TGTGCCTGGAGTGCGCAAACCCTGAGGACTAGTGATGAGCAGTTCTTC.

The rearrangement uses TRBV2 and TRBJ1-3; D might be TRBD1 (6 bases). V shed 6 bases and J shed 0 bases, with 15 bases lying between them. The CDR3 loop spans 16 amino acids. Germline-derived CDR1 and CDR2 are SNHLY and FYNNEI. The CDR3 here is CASSLGGQYSGNTIYF. The CDR3 region has the DNA TGTGCCAGCAGCCTAGGAGGACAGTACTCTGGAAACACCATATATTTT. Complete variable domain (other parts from reference TRBV2 and TRBJ1-3): EPEVTQTPSHQVTQMGQEVILRCVPISNHLYFYWYRQILGQKVEFLVSFYNNEISEKSEIFDDQFSVERPDGSNFTLKIRSTKLEDSAMYFCASSLGGQYSGNTIYFGEGSWLTVV.

This clonotype was observed a few times. The chain employs TRBV5-1 and TRBJ2-3; maybe TRBD2 (5 bases). V lost 4 bases, J lost 4 bases, and 13 bases lay in between. The CDR3 runs to 14 residues. Germline CDR1 is SGHRS and CDR2 is YFSETQ. The CDR3 loop reads CASSPSTGSDTQYF. The CDR3 DNA reads TGCGCCAGCAGCCCCAGTACGGGGTCAGATACGCAGTATTTT.

This chain joins TRBV7-2 and TRBJ1-1, with D possibly TRBD1 on 6 matching bases. Trimming took 7 bases from V and 5 from J, leaving 23 bases between them. The germline V gene has CDR1 SGHTA and CDR2 FQGNSA. This CDR3 is built from 16 residues. CDR3: CASTSTGTLLWTEAFF. Written as DNA, the CDR3 is TGTGCCAGCACTTCTACAGGGACACTCCTTTGGACTGAAGCTTTCTTT.

This clonotype was found a few times. The chain links TRBV2 to TRBJ1-5, with D possibly TRBD1 on 5 matching bases. V lost 3 bases to trimming and J lost 5 bases, with 11 bases between them. The germline gives CDR1 SNHLY, CDR2 FYNNEI. This CDR3 contains 14 residues. CDR3 bases: TGTGCCAGCAGTGAGGCAGGGCGACATCAGCCCCAGCATTTT. Translating gives CASSEAGRHQPQHF.